The 29 T cell receptor beta chains below all came from one sample that was sequenced in a study of OX40 agonist ivuxolimab in advanced cancers. Only in-frame clones appear in the TCRdb table, and some are missing; sequencing was by immunoSEQ multiplex PCR. The top ten hold roughly 0.65% of the sample, which has tens of thousands of clones, roughly 90% seen once. Specimen: CD4+ or CD8+ T cells sorted from blood, collected in a trial of the OX40 agonist ivuxolimab. The receptors shown here come from an adult with an advanced solid tumor such as melanoma, head and neck, liver or kidney cancer.

This chain joins TRBV11-2 and TRBJ2-5, with D perhaps TRBD1 or TRBD2 (5 bases each). This CDR3 has 14 residues. The V gene lost 5 bases and the J gene lost 2 bases, with 12 bases spanning the gap. Germline V lookup: CDR1 SGHAT, CDR2 FQNNGV. The CDR3 sequence is CASSPGTTQETQYF. The CDR3, as DNA: TGTGCCAGCAGCCCCGGGACGACACAAGAGACCCAGTACTTC.

This chain uses TRBV6-5 with TRBJ2-5, with 11 bases identical to TRBD2. The CDR3 sequence is 14 residues long. The germline V gene has CDR1 MNHEY and CDR2 SVGAGI. V lost 5 bases, J lost 5 bases, and 4 bases stayed unmatched. CDR3 sequence reads: CASSDRLAGETQYF. As DNA, the CDR3 is TGTGCCAGCAGTGATCGACTAGCGGGGGAGACCCAGTACTTC.

The chain couples TRBV4-1 to TRBJ2-3, with TRBD1 matching over 8 bases. The trim removed 1 base at V and 8 bases at J, leaving 8 bases unmatched. Germline lookup yields CDR1 MGHRA and CDR2 YSYEKL. This CDR3 is built from 15 residues. DNA for the CDR3: TGCGCCAGCAGCCAAGCCGGGACAGGTGTTGGTACGCAGTATTTT. Residues: CASSQAGTGVGTQYF.

This chain connects TRBV11-2 to TRBJ2-2; a weak D match, TRBD2 (6 bases). The CDR3 is made up of 17 amino acids. Germline CDR1 reads SGHAT; CDR2 reads FQNNGV. Between the trimmed V and J ends, which lost 5 bases and 1 base, there was a span of 17 bases. CDR3 sequence reads: CASSNPAGRGNTGELFF. CDR3 nucleotide sequence: TGTGCCAGCAGCAACCCTGCGGGGCGGGGGAACACCGGGGAGCTGTTTTTT.

This chain connects TRBV10-3 to TRBJ2-7; 9 nucleotides line up with TRBD2. Trimming at V came to 7 bases and at J to 7 bases, leaving 11 bases not matched to a gene. Germline CDR1 is ENHRY and CDR2 is SYGVKD. The CDR3 extends over 14 amino acids. CDR3 protein: CAIKRAGGLGEQYF. Written as DNA, the CDR3 is TGTGCCATCAAGAGGGCGGGAGGGCTCGGGGAGCAGTACTTC.

The chain is built from TRBV18 and TRBJ1-4; D unresolved. CDR3 length: 11 residues. The ends were cut back, 4 bases at V and 6 bases at J, with 3 bases in the middle. Looked up from germline, CDR1 is KGHSH and CDR2 is LQKENI. CDR3 protein: CASSRDEKLFF. In nucleotides, the CDR3 is TGTGCCAGCTCACGCGATGAAAAACTGTTTTTT.

This sequence joins TRBV19 and TRBJ1-2; D gene unclear. V lost 3 bases to trimming and J lost 6 bases, with 8 bases between them. The CDR3 has 12 residues. Germline CDR1 LNHDA, CDR2 SQIVND (reference sequence). The CDR3 region is CASSIPGHGYTF. DNA of the CDR3: TGTGCCAGTAGTATCCCCGGGCATGGCTACACCTTC. Variable domain in full (rest from reference TRBV19 and TRBJ1-2): DGGITQSPKYLFRKEGQNVTLSCEQNLNHDAMYWYRQDPGQGLRLIYYSQIVNDFQKGDIAEGYSVSREKKESFPLTVTSAQKNPTAFYLCASSIPGHGYTFGSGTRLTVV.

The chain couples TRBV9 to TRBJ2-2; TRBD1 aligns across 7 bases. The CDR3 consists of 15 residues. Germline trimming cut 3 bases from V and 3 bases from J; bases unmatched to any gene: 5. CDR1 SGDLS and CDR2 YYNGEE come from the germline V gene. CDR3 loop: CASSATGVDTGELFF. The CDR3 bases are TGTGCCAGCAGCGCTACAGGGGTGGACACCGGGGAGCTGTTTTTT.

The chain employs TRBV5-1 and TRBJ2-7; maybe TRBD2 (6 bases). The CDR3 covers 16 residues. V was cut by 4 bases and J by 3 bases, with 20 bases left in between. Germline CDR1 and CDR2: SGHRS and YFSETQ. The CDR3 nucleotides read TGCGCCAGCAGCACGACGCTAGCGCTTAAGGGCTACGAGCAGTACTTC. It specifies CASSTTLALKGYEQYF.

The chain is built from TRBV9 and TRBJ1-6, with 7 bases lining up with TRBD1. J gave up 7 bases and V 4 bases, and 5 bases lay outside the gene matches. The CDR3 consists of 14 residues. Per germline, CDR1 SGDLS and CDR2 YYNGEE. CDR3 loop: CASSRTGPNSPLHF. The CDR3 coding sequence is TGTGCCAGCAGCCGGACAGGCCCGAATTCACCCCTCCACTTT.

The rearrangement links TRBV19 to TRBJ1-5, with D unresolved. The ends were cut back, 1 base at V and 6 bases at J, with 13 bases in the middle. This CDR3 spans 15 amino acids. CDR1 and CDR2 from the germline V gene are LNHDA and SQIVND (reference sequence). The CDR3 DNA is TGTGCCAGTAGTATAGCAGGAGGGTATGGTCAGCCCCAGCATTTT. Its protein is CASSIAGGYGQPQHF.

The rearrangement links TRBV18 to TRBJ2-2; D is perhaps TRBD1 (5 bases). Germline loops: CDR1 KGHSH, CDR2 LQKENI. Deletions cut 6 bases from V and 4 bases from J, with 21 bases between. The CDR3 totals 17 residues. DNA for the CDR3: TGTGCCAGCTCCCCGCCCATCGGGCAGGGAACCACCGGGGAGCTGTTTTTT. It is translated as CASSPPIGQGTTGELFF. Drawing the rest from reference TRBV18 and TRBJ2-2, the complete variable domain is NAGVMQNPRHLVRRRGQEARLRCSPMKGHSHVYWYRQLPEEGLKFMVYLQKENIIDESGMPKERFSAEFPKEGPSILRIQQVVRGDSAAYFCASSPPIGQGTTGELFFGEGSRLTVL.

The chain has TRBV14 and TRBJ2-7, with TRBD2 matching 13 bases. CDR1 and CDR2 from the germline V gene are SGHDN and FVKESK. V dropped 4 bases and J dropped 4; count of bases not matched to a gene: 7. The CDR3 length is 16 residues. The CDR3 sequence: CASSPLGLAGKYEQYF. As DNA, the CDR3 is TGTGCCAGCAGCCCTCTGGGACTAGCGGGAAAGTACGAGCAGTACTTC.

This clone was seen only a few times. Other DNA sequences in the sample encode the same CDR3. The chain uses TRBV7-2 and TRBJ1-1; unclear D gene. The CDR3 is 13 amino acids. Germline CDR1 and CDR2: SGHTA and FQGNSA. V lost 2 bases, J lost 0 bases, and 4 bases lay in between. CDR3 in DNA: TGTGCCAGCAGCTTATCAGTGAACACTGAAGCTTTCTTT. This sequence encodes CASSLSVNTEAFF.

CDR3 sequence reads: CASSELVARGYTF. The CDR3 bases are TGTGCCAGCAGTGAATTGGTCGCTCGTGGCTACACCTTC. V is TRBV6-1 and J is TRBJ1-2, with D unclear. With 2 bases removed from V and 7 bases from J, the gap between germline ends came to 11 bases. CDR3 length: 13 amino acids. In germline, CDR1 is MNHNS, CDR2 SASEGT.

The chain carries TRBV10-3 and TRBJ2-2, with a possible D match to TRBD1 (6 bases). Germline values: CDR1 ENHRY, CDR2 SYGVKD. This CDR3 is 15 amino acids long. The germline V and J ends were trimmed by 6 bases and 0 bases, with 11 bases remaining between them. The CDR3 nucleotides read TGTGCCATCAGCCCGACAGGCCCGAACACCGGGGAGCTGTTTTTT. Amino acids: CAISPTGPNTGELFF.

V is TRBV9 and J is TRBJ1-1; D is uncertain. Trimming pared 0 bases from V and 1 base from J, leaving 4 bases between. CDR1 is SGDLS, CDR2 YYNGEE, per germline. This CDR3 has 13 residues. The CDR3 here is CASSVGPNTEAFF. The CDR3 coding sequence is TGTGCCAGCAGCGTAGGACCGAACACTGAAGCTTTCTTT.

J is TRBJ2-3 and V is TRBV11-2; D could derive from TRBD1 or TRBD2 (6 bases each). CDR3 size: 15 residues. Germline loops: CDR1 SGHAT, CDR2 FQNNGV. Trimming stripped 5 bases from V and 2 bases from J, with 14 bases between. CDR3 amino acids: CASSADGGPTDTQYF. The CDR3 DNA reads TGTGCCAGCAGCGCCGACGGGGGCCCCACAGATACGCAGTATTTT. Variable domain in full (rest from reference TRBV11-2 and TRBJ2-3): EAGVAQSPRYKIIEKRQSVAFWCNPISGHATLYWYQQILGQGPKLLIQFQNNGVVDDSQLPKDRFSAERLKGVDSTLKIQPAKLEDSAVYLCASSADGGPTDTQYFGPGTRLTVL.

This clone is judged medium-sized. The DNA for the CDR3 is TGTGCCAGCAGTTACACCGGGGGTACTGGAAACACCATATATTTT. Protein: CASSYTGGTGNTIYF. The chain couples TRBV6-6 to TRBJ1-3, with TRBD1 as a possible D gene (5 bases). CDR1 is MNHNY and CDR2 is SVGAGI in the germline V gene (reference sequence). The CDR3 runs to 15 residues. V was trimmed by 2 bases and J by 2 bases, leaving 10 bases between them.

The chain employs TRBV29-1 and TRBJ2-3; D may be TRBD2 (7 bases). The V gene's germline CDR1 is SQVTM and CDR2 ANQGSEA. The CDR3 consists of 14 residues. The V and J ends lost 7 bases and 2 bases respectively, with 16 bases between them. The CDR3: CSAQRGGYTDTQYF. The CDR3 coding sequence is TGCAGCGCCCAAAGGGGGGGTTACACAGATACGCAGTATTTT.

This chain joins TRBV5-1 and TRBJ2-3, with D perhaps TRBD1 (6 bases). Germline CDR1 and CDR2: SGHRS and YFSETQ. The germline V and J ends were trimmed by 3 bases and 7 bases, with 21 bases remaining between them. This CDR3 region has 16 residues. CDR3: CASSSTGPSTPNTQYF. The DNA of the CDR3 is TGCGCCAGCAGCTCCACAGGGCCCTCTACACCTAATACGCAGTATTTT.

This clone appeared a single time. The chain links TRBV11-3 to TRBJ1-5, with 8 bases matching TRBD1. Trimming cost V 5 bases and J 5 bases; bases outside gene matches: 5. CDR3 length: 14 residues. Germline values: CDR1 SGHNT, CDR2 YENEEA. CDR3 amino acids: CASSPGTGHQPQHF. CDR3 in DNA: TGTGCCAGCAGCCCCGGGACAGGACATCAGCCCCAGCATTTT.

The chain recombines TRBV29-1 with TRBJ2-1; D is possibly TRBD1 (5 bases). With 3 bases removed from V and 9 bases from J, the gap between germline ends came to 15 bases. The CDR3 is 13 residues long. Germline V CDR1 and CDR2: SQVTM, ANQGSEA. The DNA for the CDR3 is TGCAGCGTTGAGATCCTGGGGCCAGGTGAGCAGTTCTTC. Translating it yields CSVEILGPGEQFF.

This clone was counted once. The chain recombines TRBV18 with TRBJ1-1; 11 bases match TRBD1. The CDR3 is 14 amino acids. J was trimmed by 4 bases and V by 3 bases; bases with no gene match: 1. Per germline, CDR1 KGHSH and CDR2 LQKENI. The CDR3 region is CASSPDRGLTEAFF. CDR3 bases: TGTGCCAGCTCACCGGACAGGGGGCTCACTGAAGCTTTCTTT.

This sequence joins TRBV30 and TRBJ2-5; possibly TRBD1 or TRBD2 for D (5 bases each). The V and J ends lost 5 bases and 0 bases respectively, with 10 bases between them. Germline CDR1 is GTSNPN and CDR2 is SVGIG (reference sequence). The length of the CDR3 is 13 residues. The CDR3 reads CAWGTDYQETQYF. The DNA of the CDR3 is TGTGCCTGGGGGACGGATTACCAAGAGACCCAGTACTTC.

The V gene is TRBV5-1, the J gene TRBJ2-7, with TRBD2 as a possible D gene (6 bases). V dropped 0 bases and J dropped 3 bases, with 16 bases sitting between them. Germline V gene lookup returns CDR1 SGHRS and CDR2 YFSETQ. There are 16 residues in the CDR3. In DNA, the CDR3 is TGCGCCAGCAGCTTGGCCCCTGGAGCGGGTTACTACGAGCAGTACTTC. It translates to CASSLAPGAGYYEQYF. Filled out from reference TRBV5-1 and TRBJ2-7, the complete variable domain reads KAGVTQTPRYLIKTRGQQVTLSCSPISGHRSVSWYQQTPGQGLQFLFEYFSETQRNKGNFPGRFSGRQFSNSRSEMNVSTLELGDSALYLCASSLAPGAGYYEQYFGPGTRLTVT.

The chain links TRBV29-1 to TRBJ1-3; TRBD1 aligns across 7 bases. The J segment lost 2 bases and the V segment lost 7 bases, leaving 2 bases of the junction unmatched. The CDR3 sequence is 12 residues long. Germline CDR1 reads SQVTM; CDR2 reads ANQGSEA. Here the CDR3 reads CSATGTGNTIYF. CDR3 bases: TGCAGCGCGACAGGGACTGGAAACACCATATATTTT. The variable domain in full, with the rest retrieved from reference TRBV29-1 and TRBJ1-3, is SAVISQKPSRDICQRGTSLTIQCQVDSQVTMMFWYRQQPGQSLTLIATANQGSEATYESGFVIDKFPISRPNLTFSTLTVSNMSPEDSSIYLCSATGTGNTIYFGEGSWLTVV.

The chain links TRBV6-1 to TRBJ2-7; 10 nucleotides match TRBD1. After removal of 7 bases from V and 3 bases from J, the junction contained 9 bases not matched to a gene. Germline CDR1 and CDR2: MNHNS and SASEGT. The CDR3 has 15 residues. As DNA, the CDR3 is TGTGCCAGCACCCATGGGGACAGGGGCGTCTACGAGCAGTACTTC. It encodes CASTHGDRGVYEQYF.

V is TRBV6-1 and J is TRBJ2-1, with 9 bases lining up with TRBD2. CDR3 length: 13 amino acids. The J segment lost 7 bases and the V segment lost 8 bases, leaving 6 bases of the junction unmatched. Germline V gene data show CDR1 as MNHNS and CDR2 as SASEGT. The CDR3, as DNA: TGTGCCAGCCGGCCGGGACTAGCAAATGAGCAGTTCTTC. Translation gives CASRPGLANEQFF.